The T cell receptor beta chain under discussion was sequenced for a study of CD8+ T cells in alopecia areata. Study at large: Treated patients received oral tofacitinib, 5 to 10 mg twice daily.

In each case, RNA was isolated and then reverse transcribed into cDNA as the sequencing template. Here immunoSEQ multiplex PCR was the method, and the copy in TCRdb shows in-frame clones only, minus some. This sample has approximately 150,000 clones, with about 66% found just once. CDR3 size: 16 residues. From germline, CDR1 is SGHDN and CDR2 FVKESK. The V and J ends lost 2 bases and 6 bases, in that order; junction bases with no gene match: 8. The sample in question was CD8+ T cells sorted from blood, obtained at week 0. The receptor's source is a human donor with alopecia areata. V and J are TRBV14 and TRBJ2-1; 9 bases agree with TRBD1. As DNA, the CDR3 is TGTGCCAGCAGCCAAAACGGGGGACAGGGCACCAATGAGCAGTTCTTC. As protein: CASSQNGGQGTNEQFF. The variable domain in full, completed from reference TRBV14 and TRBJ2-1, reads EAGVTQFPSHSVIEKGQTVTLRCDPISGHDNLYWYRRVMGKEIKFLLHFVKESKQDESGMPNNRFLAERTGGTYSTLKVQPAELEDSGVYFCASSQNGGQGTNEQFFGPGTRLTVL.